This TCR beta chain was obtained from a study of blood T cell repertoires in COVID-19. Source study methods: Scientists estimated how many nucleated cells there were by amplifying reference gene primers. Libraries were prepared by immunoSEQ multiplex PCR; TCRdb keeps only in-frame clonotypes and omits some of them. The V and J calls and the clone size are those of that table, but D and trimming were determined from the DNA. This table has a few hundred thousand clones, 85% to 90% appearing once. This TCR was recovered from a woman in her fifties or sixties who had recovered from COVID-19. Sequenced material: PBMCs or T cells enriched from blood (not recorded which).

In nucleotides, the CDR3 is TGTGCCAGCAGCGTAGCTTCCCAGGCGGAGGGGGGCTACACCTTC. It yields the protein CASSVASQAEGGYTF. The chain combines TRBV9 with TRBJ1-2; D is possibly TRBD1 (5 bases). The CDR3 sequence is 15 residues long. Trimming left V 0 bases short and J 8 bases short, with 17 bases between. Germline V gives CDR1 SGDLS, CDR2 YYNGEE. The whole variable domain, filled in from reference TRBV9 and TRBJ1-2, reads DSGVTQTPKHLITATGQRVTLRCSPRSGDLSVYWYQQSLDQGLQFLIQYYNGEERAKGNILERFSAQQFPDLHSELNLSSLELGDSALYFCASSVASQAEGGYTFGSGTRLTVV.